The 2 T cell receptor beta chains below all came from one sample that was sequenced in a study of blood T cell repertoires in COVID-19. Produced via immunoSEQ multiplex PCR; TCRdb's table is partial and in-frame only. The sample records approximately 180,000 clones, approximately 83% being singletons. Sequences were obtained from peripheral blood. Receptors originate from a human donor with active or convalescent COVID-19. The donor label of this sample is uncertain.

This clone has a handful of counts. Here the CDR3 reads CASSTGRTGELFF. CDR3 sequence (DNA): TGTGCCAGCAGCACGGGTAGAACCGGGGAGCTGTTTTTT. J is TRBJ2-2 and V is TRBV7-9; D is unclear. V was clipped by 5 bases and J by 5 bases, with 9 bases between them. The CDR3 has 13 residues. Germline CDR1 is SEHNR and CDR2 is FQNEAQ (reference sequence). Full variable domain (remainder filled in from reference TRBV7-9 and TRBJ2-2): DTGVSQNPRHKITKRGQNVTFRCDPISEHNRLYWYRQTLGQGPEFLTYFQNEAQLEKSRLLSDRFSAERPKGSFSTLEIQRTEQGDSAMYLCASSTGRTGELFFGEGSRLTVL.

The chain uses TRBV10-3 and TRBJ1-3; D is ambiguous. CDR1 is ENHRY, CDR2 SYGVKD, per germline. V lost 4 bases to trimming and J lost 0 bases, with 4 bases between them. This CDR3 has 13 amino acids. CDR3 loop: CAISVSSGNTIYF. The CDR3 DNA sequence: TGTGCCATCAGTGTTAGCTCTGGAAACACCATATATTTT.